The entry below describes one TCR beta chain. This sample was taken from a study of blood T cell repertoires in COVID-19. Overall study context: The study drew acute and convalescent COVID-19 samples from the United States, Italy and Spain. Sources were T cells, B-cell-depleted T cells, or PBMCs; the material itself was cDNA or gDNA.

The V and J ends lost 8 bases and 7 bases, in that order; junction bases with no gene match: 10. The germline CDR1 and CDR2 sequences are MGHDK and SYGVNS. The CDR3 covers 13 residues. Profiled with immunoSEQ multiplex PCR; TCRdb holds only in-frame clones, not every one. The data hold 100,000 or so clones, with approximately 80% observed a single time. The chain employs TRBV25-1 and TRBJ1-2; 7 nucleotides align to TRBD1. The sequenced material came from peripheral blood. This receptor was obtained from a man between 70 and 80 years old with active or convalescent COVID-19. Written as DNA, the CDR3 is TGTGCCAGCTTCTCGGACAGGAGTTTTGGCTACACCTTC. Translated, it gives CASFSDRSFGYTF.